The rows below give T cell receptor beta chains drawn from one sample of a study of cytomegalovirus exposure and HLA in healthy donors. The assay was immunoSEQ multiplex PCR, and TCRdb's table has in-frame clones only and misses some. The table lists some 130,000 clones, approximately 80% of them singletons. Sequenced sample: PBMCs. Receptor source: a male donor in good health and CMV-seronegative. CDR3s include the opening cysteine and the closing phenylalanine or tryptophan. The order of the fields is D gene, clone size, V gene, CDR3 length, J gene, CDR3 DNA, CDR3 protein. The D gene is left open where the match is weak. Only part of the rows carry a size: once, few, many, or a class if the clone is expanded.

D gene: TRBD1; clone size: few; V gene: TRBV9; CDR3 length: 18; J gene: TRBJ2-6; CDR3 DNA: TGTGCCAGCAACTATGCGGGACAGGCCAGCTCTGGGGCCAACGTCCTGACTTTC; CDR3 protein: CASNYAGQASSGANVLTF
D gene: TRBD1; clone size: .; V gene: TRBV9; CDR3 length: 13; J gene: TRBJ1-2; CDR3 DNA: TGTGCCAGCACCCGACAGGGGCTCGATGGCTACACCTTC; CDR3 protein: CASTRQGLDGYTF
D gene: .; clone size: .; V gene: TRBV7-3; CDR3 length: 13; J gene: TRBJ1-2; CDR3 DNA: TGTGCCAGCAGCTTAACGGGAGACTATGGCTACACCTTC; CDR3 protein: CASSLTGDYGYTF
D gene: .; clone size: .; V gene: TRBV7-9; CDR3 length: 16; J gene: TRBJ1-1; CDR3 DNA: TGTTCCAGCAGCCCCCCGGTTAGCCTTATGGACACTGAAGCTTTCTTT; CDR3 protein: CSSSPPVSLMDTEAFF
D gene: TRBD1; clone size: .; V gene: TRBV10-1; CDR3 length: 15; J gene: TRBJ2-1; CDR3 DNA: TGCGCCAGCAGTGAGTCGGACAGGGTGGGCAATGAGCAGCTCTTC; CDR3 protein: CASSESDRVGNEQLF
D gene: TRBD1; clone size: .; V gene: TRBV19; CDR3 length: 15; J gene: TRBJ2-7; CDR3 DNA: TGTGCCAGTAGTCCCGGACAGGGGCGCTCCTACGAGCAGTACTTC; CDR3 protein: CASSPGQGRSYEQYF
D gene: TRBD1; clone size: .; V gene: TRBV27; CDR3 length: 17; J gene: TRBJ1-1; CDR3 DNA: TGTGCCAGCAGTTTATACAGGGGGACAGAGATGAACACTGAAGCTTTCTTT; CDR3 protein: CASSLYRGTEMNTEAFF
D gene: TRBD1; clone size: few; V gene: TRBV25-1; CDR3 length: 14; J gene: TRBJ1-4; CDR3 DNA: TGTGCCAGCAGTGGACAACAGGGGTTTGAAAAACTGTTTTTT; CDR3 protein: CASSGQQGFEKLFF
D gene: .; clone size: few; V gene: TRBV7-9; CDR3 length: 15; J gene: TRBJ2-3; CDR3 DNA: TGTTCCAGCAGATTCCCGGGACAATACACAGATACGCAGTATTTT; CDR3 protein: CSSRFPGQYTDTQYF
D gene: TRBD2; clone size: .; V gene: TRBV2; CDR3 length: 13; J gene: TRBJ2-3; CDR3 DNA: TGTGCCAGCAGGCCAGCGGGGGCAGATACGCAGTATTTT; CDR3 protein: CASRPAGADTQYF
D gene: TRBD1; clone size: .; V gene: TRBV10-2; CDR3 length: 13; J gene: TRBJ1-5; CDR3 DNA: TGCGCCAGCAGTGGACAGGGTTTTCAGCCCCAGCATTTT; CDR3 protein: CASSGQGFQPQHF
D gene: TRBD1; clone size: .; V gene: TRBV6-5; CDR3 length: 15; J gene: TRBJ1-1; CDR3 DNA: TGTGCCAGCAGTCTACTCCGGGACAGGGGGCGCCGTGGTTTCTTT; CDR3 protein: CASSLLRDRGRRGFF
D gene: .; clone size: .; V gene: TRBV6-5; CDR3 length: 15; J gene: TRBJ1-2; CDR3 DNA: TGTGCCAGCAGTTACTCGAATCTAGGGAGCTATGGCTACACCTTC; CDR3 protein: CASSYSNLGSYGYTF
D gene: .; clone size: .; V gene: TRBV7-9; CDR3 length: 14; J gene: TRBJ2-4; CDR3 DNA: TGTTCCAGCAGCTTAGTCGGCGGGATAAACATTCAGTACTTC; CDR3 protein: CSSSLVGGINIQYF
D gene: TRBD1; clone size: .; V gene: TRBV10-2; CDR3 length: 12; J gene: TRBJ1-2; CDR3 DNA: TGCGCCAGCAGTGAGTACAGGGGCGGCTACACCTTC; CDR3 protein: CASSEYRGGYTF
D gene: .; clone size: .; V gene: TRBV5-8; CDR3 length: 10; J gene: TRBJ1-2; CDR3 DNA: TGTGCCAGCAGCTTGTTTACAGGGTTTTTC; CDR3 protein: CASSLFTGFF
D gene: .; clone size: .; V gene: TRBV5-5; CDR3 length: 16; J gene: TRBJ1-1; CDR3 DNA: TGCGCCAGCAGCTTGACGACAGCCCTCCTGAACACTGAAGCTTTCTTT; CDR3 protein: CASSLTTALLNTEAFF
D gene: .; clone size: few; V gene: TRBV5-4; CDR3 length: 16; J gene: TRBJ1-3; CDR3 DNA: TGTGCCAGCAGCCCTAACGGGGAGCGCCCTGGAAACACCATATATTTT; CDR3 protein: CASSPNGERPGNTIYF
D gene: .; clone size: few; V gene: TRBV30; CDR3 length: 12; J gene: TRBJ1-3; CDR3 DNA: TGTGCCTGGAGGTATATCGGAAACACCATATATTTT; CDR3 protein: CAWRYIGNTIYF
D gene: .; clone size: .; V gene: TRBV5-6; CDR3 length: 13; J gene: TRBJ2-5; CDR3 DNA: TGTGCCAGCAGCTCTTACATGGAAGAGACCCAGTACTTC; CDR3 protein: CASSSYMEETQYF
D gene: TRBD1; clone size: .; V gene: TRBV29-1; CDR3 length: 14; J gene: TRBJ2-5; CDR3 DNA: TGCAGCGTTGAATACAGGGGGCTTGGAGAGACCCAGTACTTC; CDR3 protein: CSVEYRGLGETQYF
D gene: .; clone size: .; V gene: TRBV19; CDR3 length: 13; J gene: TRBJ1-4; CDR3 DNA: TGTGCCAGTAGTATCTCCGGGTTTGAAAAACTGTTTTTT; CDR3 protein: CASSISGFEKLFF
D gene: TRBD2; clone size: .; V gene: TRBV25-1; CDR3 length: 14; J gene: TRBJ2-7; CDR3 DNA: TGTGCCAGCAGTGGGACTAGCGGGGACCTGGAGCAGTACTTC; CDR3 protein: CASSGTSGDLEQYF
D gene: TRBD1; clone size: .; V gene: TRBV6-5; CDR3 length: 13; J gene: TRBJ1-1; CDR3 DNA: TGTGCCAGCAGTTACAGACAGGGGCCTGAAGCTTTCTTT; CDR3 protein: CASSYRQGPEAFF
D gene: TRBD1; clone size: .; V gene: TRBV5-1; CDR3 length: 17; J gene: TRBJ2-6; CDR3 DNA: TGCGCCAGCACCCGGGACAGGCCCAACTCTGGGGCCAACGGCCTGACTTTC; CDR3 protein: CASTRDRPNSGANGLTF
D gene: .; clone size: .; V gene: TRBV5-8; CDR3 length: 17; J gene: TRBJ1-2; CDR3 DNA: TGTGCCAGCAGCTCGCCCGGGGGGCGAATAAGGATCGGTGGCTACACCTTC; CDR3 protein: CASSSPGGRIRIGGYTF
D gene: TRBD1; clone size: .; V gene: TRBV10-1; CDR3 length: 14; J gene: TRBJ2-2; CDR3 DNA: TGCGCCAGCAGGGGACAGGGGACCACCGGGGAGCTGTTTTTT; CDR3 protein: CASRGQGTTGELFF
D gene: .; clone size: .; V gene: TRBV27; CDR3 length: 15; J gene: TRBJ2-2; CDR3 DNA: TGTGCCAGCAGTTTATCTCAGATCGGGAACGGGGAGCTGTTTTTT; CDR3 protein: CASSLSQIGNGELFF
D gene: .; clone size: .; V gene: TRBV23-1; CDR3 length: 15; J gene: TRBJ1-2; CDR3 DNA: TGCGCCAGCAGTCAATCTTGGAGGGCAGATTATGGCTACACCTTC; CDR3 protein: CASSQSWRADYGYTF
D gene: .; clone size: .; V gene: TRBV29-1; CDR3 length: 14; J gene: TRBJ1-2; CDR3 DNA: TGCAGTGGCGCAGGGGCCATATCTAACTATGGCTACACCTTC; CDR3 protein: CSGAGAISNYGYTF
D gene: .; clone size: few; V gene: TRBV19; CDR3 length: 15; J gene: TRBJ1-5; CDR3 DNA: TGTGCCAGTAGTGGAGACAGCGCACCTAATCAGCCCCAGCATTTT; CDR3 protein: CASSGDSAPNQPQHF
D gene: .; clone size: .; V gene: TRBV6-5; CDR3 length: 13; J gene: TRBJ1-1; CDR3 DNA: TGTGCCAGCAGTTACGCACAGGGAACTGAAGCTTTCTTT; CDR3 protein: CASSYAQGTEAFF
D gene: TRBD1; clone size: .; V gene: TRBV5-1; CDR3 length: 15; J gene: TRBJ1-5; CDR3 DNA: TGCGCCAGCAGCTTGGCCGGGACAGGGACACAGCCCCAGCATTTT; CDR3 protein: CASSLAGTGTQPQHF
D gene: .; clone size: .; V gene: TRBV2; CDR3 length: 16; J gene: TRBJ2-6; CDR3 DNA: TGTGCCAGCAGTGGGGAGCTATACCCTGGGGCCAACGTCCTGACTTTC; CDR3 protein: CASSGELYPGANVLTF
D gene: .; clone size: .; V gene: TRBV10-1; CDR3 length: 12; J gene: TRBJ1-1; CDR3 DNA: TGCGCCAGCGGGGGCCCGAGCACTGAAGCTTTCTTT; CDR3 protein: CASGGPSTEAFF
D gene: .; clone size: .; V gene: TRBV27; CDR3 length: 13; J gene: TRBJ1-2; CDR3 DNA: TGTGCCAGCAGTTCCTCGGGGTTCTATGGCTACACCTTC; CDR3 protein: CASSSSGFYGYTF
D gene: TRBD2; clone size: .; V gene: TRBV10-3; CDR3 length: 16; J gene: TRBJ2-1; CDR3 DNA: TGTGCCATCAGTGAGTCAGCAGCGGGAGTTGTTAATGAGCAGTTCTTC; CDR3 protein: CAISESAAGVVNEQFF
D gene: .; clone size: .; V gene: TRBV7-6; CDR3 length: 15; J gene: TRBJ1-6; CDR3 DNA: TGTGCCAGCAGGCCAACTACAGGCTTCAATTCACCCCTCCACTTT; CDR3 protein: CASRPTTGFNSPLHF
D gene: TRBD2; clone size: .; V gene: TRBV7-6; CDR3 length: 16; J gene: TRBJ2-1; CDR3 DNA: TGTGCCAGCAGCTTAGGCGGGAGGAGTCCCTACAATGAGCAGTTCTTC; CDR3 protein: CASSLGGRSPYNEQFF
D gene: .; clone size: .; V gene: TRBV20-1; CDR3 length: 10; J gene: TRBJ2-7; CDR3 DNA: TGCAGTGCCCGTTTTTACGAGCAGTACTTC; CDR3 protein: CSARFYEQYF
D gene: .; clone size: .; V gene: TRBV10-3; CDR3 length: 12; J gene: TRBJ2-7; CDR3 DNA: TGTGCCATCCGGGACACCTTGGACGAGCAGTACTTC; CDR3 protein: CAIRDTLDEQYF
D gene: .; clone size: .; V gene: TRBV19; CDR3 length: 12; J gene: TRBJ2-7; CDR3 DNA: TGTGCCAGTAGTATGGGGGGAGTCGAGCAGTACTTC; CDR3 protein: CASSMGGVEQYF
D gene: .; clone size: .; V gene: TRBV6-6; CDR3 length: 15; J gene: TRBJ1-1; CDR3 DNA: TGTGCCAGCAGTTACGTCGTCGGACTGAATGCTGAAGCTTTCTTT; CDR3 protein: CASSYVVGLNAEAFF
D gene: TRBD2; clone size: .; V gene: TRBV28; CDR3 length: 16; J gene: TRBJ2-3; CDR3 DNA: TGTGCCAGCAGCCTTGGACTAGCGGCCACCACAGATACGCAGTATTTT; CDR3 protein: CASSLGLAATTDTQYF
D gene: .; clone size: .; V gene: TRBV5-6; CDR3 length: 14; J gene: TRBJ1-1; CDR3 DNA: TGTGCCAGCAGATTGTGGGGGCGGAACACTGAAGCTTTCTTT; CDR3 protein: CASRLWGRNTEAFF
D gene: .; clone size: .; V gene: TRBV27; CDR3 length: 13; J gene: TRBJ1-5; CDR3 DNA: TGTGCCACTGCAGACAGGTCCAATCAGCCCCAGCATTTT; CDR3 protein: CATADRSNQPQHF
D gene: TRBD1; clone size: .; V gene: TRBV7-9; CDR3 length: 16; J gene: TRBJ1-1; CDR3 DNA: TGTTCCAGCAGCTTGGGACAGGGCGAGGGGAACACTGAAGCTTTCTTT; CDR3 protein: CSSSLGQGEGNTEAFF
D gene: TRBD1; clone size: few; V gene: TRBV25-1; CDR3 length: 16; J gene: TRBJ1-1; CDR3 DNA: TGTGCCAGCAGTGATCTGAGAGAGGACAGGGATACTGAAGCTTTCTTT; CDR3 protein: CASSDLREDRDTEAFF
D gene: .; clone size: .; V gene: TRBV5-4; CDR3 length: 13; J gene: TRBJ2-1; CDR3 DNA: TGTGCCAGCAGCTTGGAACAGGACAATGAGCAGTTCTTC; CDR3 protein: CASSLEQDNEQFF
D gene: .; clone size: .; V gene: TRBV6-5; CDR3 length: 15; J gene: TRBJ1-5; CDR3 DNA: TGTGCCAGCAGTTATCTCCCAACGGGGGATCAGCCCCAGCATTTT; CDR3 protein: CASSYLPTGDQPQHF
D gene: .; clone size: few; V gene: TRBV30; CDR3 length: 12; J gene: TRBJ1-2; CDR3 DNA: TGTGCCTCCCGTCACACTAACTATGGCTACACCTTC; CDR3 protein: CASRHTNYGYTF
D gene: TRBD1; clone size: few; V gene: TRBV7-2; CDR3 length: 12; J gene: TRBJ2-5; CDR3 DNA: TGTGCCAGCAGCTTCCGACAGGGGATCCAGTACTTC; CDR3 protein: CASSFRQGIQYF
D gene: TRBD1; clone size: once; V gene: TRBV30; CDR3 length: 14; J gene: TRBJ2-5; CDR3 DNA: TGTGCCTGGAGAAGGGCAGGGGGCCGGGAGACCCAGTACTTC; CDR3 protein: CAWRRAGGRETQYF
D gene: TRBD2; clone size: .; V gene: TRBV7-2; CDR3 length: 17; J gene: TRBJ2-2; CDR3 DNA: TGTGCCAGCACCTTGCCTCGGAGCGGGGGGGCCTCGCGGCAGCTGTTTTTT; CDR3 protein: CASTLPRSGGASRQLFF
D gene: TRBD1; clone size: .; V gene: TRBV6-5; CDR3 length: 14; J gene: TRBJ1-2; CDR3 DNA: TGTGCCAGCAGTGAAGAGTTTTGGGGACAGGTCAACACCTTC; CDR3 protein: CASSEEFWGQVNTF
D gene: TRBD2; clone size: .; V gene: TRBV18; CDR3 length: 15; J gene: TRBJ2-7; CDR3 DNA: TGTGCCAGCTCACCATTTGCTAGCGGGGGGTACGAGCAGTACTTC; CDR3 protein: CASSPFASGGYEQYF
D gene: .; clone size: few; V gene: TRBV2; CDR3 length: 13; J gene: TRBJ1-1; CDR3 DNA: TGTGCCAGCAGTCTAGGCCCGAACACTGAAGCTTTCTTT; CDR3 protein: CASSLGPNTEAFF
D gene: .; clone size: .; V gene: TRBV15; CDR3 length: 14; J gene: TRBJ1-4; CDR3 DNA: TGTGCCACCAGCAGAGAGGCCACGTCTGAAAAACTGTTTTTT; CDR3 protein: CATSREATSEKLFF
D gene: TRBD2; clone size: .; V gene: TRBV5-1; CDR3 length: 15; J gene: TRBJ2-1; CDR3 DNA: TGCGCCAGCAGCCGAGCAGCGGGAGGGCAGGTTGAGCAGTTCTTC; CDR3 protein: CASSRAAGGQVEQFF
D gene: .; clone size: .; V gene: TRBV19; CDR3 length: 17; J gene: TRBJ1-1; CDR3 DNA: TGTGCCAGTAGTATAAATGTTTATGGGGGGGTCTCCACTGAAGCTTTCTTT; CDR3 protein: CASSINVYGGVSTEAFF